The 24 T cell receptor beta chains presented below share a single source sample, sequenced in a study of graft-versus-host responses after intestinal transplantation. Only in-frame clones appear in the TCRdb table, and some are missing; sequencing was by immunoSEQ multiplex PCR. The profile shows 99,000 or so clones, about 82% of them singletons. This sample comprised PBMCs, obtained 255 days after intestinal transplant. All receptors derive from a human patient who received an intestinal transplant, so some T cells may come from the graft donor.

V gene TRBV5-1 combines with J gene TRBJ2-1; 7 positions agree with TRBD2. Unmatched junction bases numbered 7, after V lost 4 bases and J lost 3 bases. This CDR3 is 15 amino acids long. Germline V gives CDR1 SGHRS, CDR2 YFSETQ. CDR3: CASSRGTTLYNEQFF. CDR3 nucleotides: TGCGCCAGCAGCCGGGGGACTACCCTCTACAATGAGCAGTTCTTC.

The chain uses TRBV30 and TRBJ1-1; D gene ambiguous. The germline V gene encodes CDR1 GTSNPN and CDR2 SVGIG (reference sequence). The CDR3 is 12 amino acids. DNA of the CDR3: TGTGCTTCCGGGCGGGTAAACACTGAAGCTTTCTTT. Translating it yields CASGRVNTEAFF.

The CDR3 sequence: CASSYVGSGANVLTF. In nucleotides, the CDR3 is TGTGCCAGCAGTTACGTGGGCTCTGGGGCCAACGTCCTGACTTTC. This sequence joins TRBV6-5 and TRBJ2-6; D is uncertain. From germline, CDR1 is MNHEY and CDR2 SVGAGI. The ends were cut back, 2 bases at V and 0 bases at J, with 5 bases in the middle. This CDR3 is 15 amino acids long.

The V and J genes are TRBV6-1 and TRBJ1-2; D not resolved. The CDR3 length is 12 residues. V was cut by 4 bases and J by 6 bases, with 9 bases left in between. The germline CDR1 and CDR2 sequences are MNHNS and SASEGT. The CDR3 DNA follows: TGTGCCAGCAGTGTACCCTTCCATGGCTACACCTTC. Its protein is CASSVPFHGYTF.

This chain joins TRBV28 and TRBJ1-5, with D possibly TRBD1 on 6 matching bases. The ends were cut back, 7 bases at V and 6 bases at J, with 19 bases in the middle. Germline V CDR1 and CDR2: MDHEN, SYDVKM. The CDR3 totals 15 residues. The CDR3 region has the DNA TGTGCCAGCACCCCGACAGGAGAAATTGGTCAGCCCCAGCATTTT. Amino acid sequence: CASTPTGEIGQPQHF.

This chain's CDR3 is CASRVQGAYEQYF. CDR3 sequence (DNA): TGTGCCAGCAGGGTTCAGGGGGCCTACGAGCAGTACTTC. The chain links TRBV6-5 to TRBJ2-7, with 7 bases that match TRBD1. Trimming cost V 6 bases and J 2 bases; bases outside gene matches: 4. Germline CDR1 reads MNHEY; CDR2 reads SVGAGI. CDR3 size: 13 residues.

The genes are TRBV15 and TRBJ1-4; the D gene is possibly TRBD1 (5 bases). The germline CDR1 and CDR2 sequences are LNHNV and YYDKDF (reference sequence). The length of the CDR3 is 15 residues. The V gene lost 4 bases and the J gene lost 3 bases, with 12 bases spanning the gap. CDR3: CATSMGEQSNEKLFF. The CDR3 bases are TGTGCCACCAGCATGGGGGAACAGTCTAATGAAAAACTGTTTTTT.

This chain uses TRBV11-1 with TRBJ1-1; TRBD1 aligns across 9 bases. Germline V gives CDR1 SGHAT, CDR2 FQDESV (reference sequence). CDR3 size: 13 residues. The junction had 5 bases not matched to a gene; V was cut back by 11 bases and J by 1 base. The CDR3, as DNA: TGTGCCGCCGGGACAGGGTGGAACACTGAAGCTTTCTTT. Its protein is CAAGTGWNTEAFF.

The rearrangement links TRBV30 to TRBJ2-7, with 13 bases fitting TRBD2. CDR3 length equals 15 residues. V dropped 5 bases and J dropped 4; count of bases not matched to a gene: 8. Per germline, CDR1 GTSNPN and CDR2 SVGIG (reference sequence). In DNA form, the CDR3 reads TGTGCCTGGGATAGGACTAGCGGGGGCAGGTACGAGCAGTACTTC. This sequence encodes CAWDRTSGGRYEQYF.

This clone was observed a few times. V usage is TRBV7-9 and J usage is TRBJ2-3; the D gene is possibly TRBD1 (6 bases). Germline V gene data show CDR1 as SEHNR and CDR2 as FQNEAQ (reference sequence). V shed 8 bases and J shed 5 bases, with 26 bases lying between them. The CDR3 totals 17 residues. CDR3 loop: CASASSEMLRTVDTQYF. The CDR3 coding sequence is TGTGCCAGCGCTTCCTCAGAGATGCTTAGGACAGTAGATACGCAGTATTTT. Full variable domain (missing parts from reference TRBV7-9 and TRBJ2-3): DTGVSQNPRHKITKRGQNVTFRCDPISEHNRLYWYRQTLGQGPEFLTYFQNEAQLEKSRLLSDRFSAERPKGSFSTLEIQRTEQGDSAMYLCASASSEMLRTVDTQYFGPGTRLTVL.

This chain links TRBV4-2 with TRBJ2-5; 9 bases map to TRBD2. The germline V gene encodes CDR1 LGHNA and CDR2 YNFKEQ. V lost 5 bases and J lost 4; bases outside the gene matches: 5. CDR3 length: 14 residues. The CDR3 protein is CASSYAGGTETQYF. Here the CDR3 DNA reads TGTGCCAGCAGCTATGCGGGGGGGACAGAGACCCAGTACTTC.

DNA of the CDR3: TGTGCCAGCAGCCTACTAGCGGGGGACTCCTACGAGCAGTACTTC. Amino acids: CASSLLAGDSYEQYF. This chain connects TRBV6-4 to TRBJ2-7; 11 bases match TRBD2. This CDR3 is built from 15 residues. V lost 6 bases and J lost 0; bases outside the gene matches: 4. Per the germline V gene, CDR1 is MRHNA and CDR2 is SNTAGT.

V usage is TRBV15 and J usage is TRBJ1-4; 8 bases map to TRBD1. The J segment lost 7 bases and the V segment lost 3 bases, leaving 7 bases of the junction unmatched. CDR3 length equals 15 residues. CDR1 is LNHNV, CDR2 YYDKDF, per germline (reference sequence). Here the CDR3 reads CATSRGRGQAEKLFF. CDR3 nucleotides: TGTGCCACCAGCAGGGGCAGGGGGCAAGCTGAAAAACTGTTTTTT.

The chain links TRBV2 to TRBJ1-1; D not certain. CDR3 length: 18 amino acids. Germline V gene data show CDR1 as SNHLY and CDR2 as FYNNEI. V gave up 3 bases and J gave up 4 bases, with 24 bases separating them. CDR3 loop: CASSDLRAGLPSSTEAFF. The DNA of the CDR3 is TGTGCCAGCAGTGACCTGAGGGCTGGCTTACCGTCCTCCACTGAAGCTTTCTTT.

This clone was seen only once. The V gene is TRBV19, the J gene TRBJ1-5, with D tentatively TRBD1 (5 bases). The germline V and J ends were trimmed by 3 bases and 7 bases, with 10 bases remaining between them. Germline-derived CDR1 and CDR2 are LNHDA and SQIVND (reference sequence). CDR3 length: 13 amino acids. DNA for the CDR3: TGTGCCAGTAGTATCCGGGGGAAACAGCCCCAGCATTTT. This codes for CASSIRGKQPQHF.

The V gene is TRBV19, the J gene TRBJ1-5; 8 bases are a match to TRBD1. Germline V CDR1 and CDR2: LNHDA, SQIVND (reference sequence). Trimming removed 5 bases from V and 2 bases from J; junction bases left unmatched: 8. The CDR3 length is 16 residues. The CDR3 reads CASSVGQGVGNQPQHF. For the CDR3, the DNA is TGTGCCAGTAGTGTCGGACAGGGTGTTGGCAATCAGCCCCAGCATTTT.

The chain links TRBV5-6 to TRBJ1-3; D perhaps matches TRBD1 (5 bases). The CDR3 is 12 amino acids. V was shortened by 1 base and J by 9 bases, with 8 bases between the two germline ends. Germline V gene data show CDR1 as SGHDT and CDR2 as YYEEEE. As DNA, the CDR3 is TGTGCCAGCAGCTTGCGTGGGGGCACCATATATTTT. This translates into CASSLRGGTIYF.

The V call is TRBV28, the J call TRBJ1-5; D not certain. Trimming stripped 3 bases from V and 8 bases from J, with 11 bases between. The CDR3 is made up of 13 amino acids. Per germline, CDR1 MDHEN and CDR2 SYDVKM. The CDR3 reads CASSFPLNEPQHF. The CDR3 nucleotides read TGTGCCAGCAGTTTCCCCCTGAACGAGCCCCAGCATTTT.

The chain carries TRBV28 and TRBJ2-5; D unclear. Between the trimmed V and J ends, which lost 3 bases and 5 bases, there was a span of 10 bases. The CDR3 runs 13 residues. Germline assignment: CDR1 MDHEN and CDR2 SYDVKM. CDR3 bases: TGTGCCAGCAGTTTCCGATCTTGGGAGACCCAGTACTTC. This encodes CASSFRSWETQYF.

V is TRBV7-9 and J is TRBJ2-5, with 7 nucleotides matching TRBD2. V was clipped by 6 bases and J by 3 bases; unmatched bases: 7. Germline CDR1 reads SEHNR; CDR2 reads FQNEAQ (reference sequence). This CDR3 contains 14 residues. CDR3 in amino acids: CASRETGTKETQYF. The CDR3 region has the DNA TGTGCCAGCAGGGAAACCGGGACTAAAGAGACCCAGTACTTC.

This clone was seen a single time. The V and J genes are TRBV21-1 and TRBJ1-2; the table's TRBD1 call for D was not verified on the DNA. TRBV21-1 is deemed a pseudogene. CDR3 length: 17 amino acids. The CDR3 DNA follows: TGTGCCAGCAGCATAAAAGTAGGCTACAGAAAGACCTATGGCTACACCTTC. Protein product: CASSIKVGYRKTYGYTF.

This chain joins TRBV5-1 and TRBJ2-5, with D possibly matching TRBD1 (6 bases). V was clipped by 0 bases and J by 5 bases, with 14 bases between them. From germline, CDR1 is SGHRS and CDR2 YFSETQ. CDR3 size: 15 residues. CDR3 DNA: TGCGCCAGCAGCTTGGACGGCTCTAGGGGGGAGACCCAGTACTTC. The encoded protein is CASSLDGSRGETQYF.

CDR3 amino acids: CASTQGLAGANYNEQFF. Written as DNA, the CDR3 is TGCGCCAGCACCCAGGGCTTAGCGGGAGCCAATTACAATGAGCAGTTCTTC. J is TRBJ2-1 and V is TRBV4-1; 9 bases line up with TRBD2. V trimming: 7 bases; J trimming: 4 bases; junction bases outside the gene matches: 14. The length of the CDR3 is 17 residues. CDR1 is MGHRA and CDR2 is YSYEKL in the germline V gene.

The V and J genes are TRBV9 and TRBJ2-3, with a weak D call TRBD1 (5 bases). CDR3 length: 15 residues. Per germline, CDR1 SGDLS and CDR2 YYNGEE. V was cut by 0 bases and J by 1 base, with 9 bases left in between. CDR3 coding DNA: TGTGCCAGCAGCGTAGGGGGCGCGGGCACAGATACGCAGTATTTT. Protein product: CASSVGGAGTDTQYF.